The 23 T cell receptor beta chains listed next were all sequenced from one sample in a study of hypomethylating agent response in myelodysplastic syndrome. Using immunoSEQ multiplex PCR, the repertoire was profiled, and TCRdb retains in-frame clones only, with some absent. The sample contains approximately 6,100 clones, roughly 80% of which appear only once. This material consisted of bone marrow, taken before or after starting hypomethylating agent treatment for myelodysplastic syndrome (not recorded which). The receptors derive from a human donor with myelodysplastic syndrome.

J is TRBJ1-4 and V is TRBV7-8; D unresolved. This CDR3 is 16 amino acids long. Trimming removed 2 bases from V and 0 bases from J, with 10 bases in between. Germline V gene sequence: CDR1 SGHVS, CDR2 FQNEAQ. CDR3: CASSLNRSPTNEKLFF. For the CDR3, the DNA is TGTGCCAGCAGCTTAAACCGCTCCCCAACTAATGAAAAACTGTTTTTT.

The DNA of the CDR3 is TGTGCCAGCAGCCGACAGGGAGCGCTCGGGGATGGCTACACCTTC. This translates into CASSRQGALGDGYTF. The chain employs TRBV6-5 and TRBJ1-2, with 7 bases identical to TRBD1. With 6 bases clipped from V and 6 bases from J, the junction kept 13 bases outside the gene matches. Germline loops: CDR1 MNHEY, CDR2 SVGAGI. The CDR3 is 15 residues long.

V and J are TRBV4-1 and TRBJ1-2; 7 nucleotides align to TRBD1. V was clipped by 0 bases and J by 4 bases; unmatched bases: 8. In germline, CDR1 is MGHRA, CDR2 YSYEKL. This CDR3 region has 16 residues. The CDR3 nucleotides read TGCGCCAGCAGCCAAGACGAGGGGACAGCCCCCTATGGCTACACCTTC. Amino acid sequence: CASSQDEGTAPYGYTF.

The J gene is TRBJ2-5, the V gene TRBV19; 8 nucleotides agree with TRBD2. The CDR3 is 16 amino acids. The germline gives CDR1 LNHDA, CDR2 SQIVND (reference sequence). Trimming at V came to 3 bases and at J to 3 bases, leaving 9 bases not matched to a gene. Written as DNA, the CDR3 is TGTGCCAGTAGTATTGTGGGCGGGGGGTCTGAAGAGACCCAGTACTTC. It yields the protein CASSIVGGGSEETQYF.

The rearrangement joins TRBV7-7 to TRBJ2-3, with 8 positions matching TRBD1. With 1 base clipped from V and 8 bases from J, the junction kept 2 bases outside the gene matches. The germline V gene has CDR1 SSHAT and CDR2 FNYEAQ (reference sequence). The CDR3 loop spans 13 amino acids. CDR3 sequence: CASSLEQGATQYF. CDR3 in DNA: TGTGCCAGCAGCTTAGAGCAGGGGGCTACGCAGTATTTT.

The chain recombines TRBV11-2 with TRBJ2-1; the match to TRBD2 covers 11 bases. The CDR3 spans 18 residues. Germline-derived CDR1 and CDR2 are SGHAT and FQNNGV. Trimming at V came to 5 bases and at J to 4 bases, leaving 13 bases not matched to a gene. CDR3: CASSLNSGGVSLYNEQFF. In DNA form, the CDR3 reads TGTGCCAGCAGCCTAAATAGCGGGGGGGTTTCCCTGTACAATGAGCAGTTCTTC. The variable domain in full, with the rest retrieved from reference TRBV11-2 and TRBJ2-1, is EAGVAQSPRYKIIEKRQSVAFWCNPISGHATLYWYQQILGQGPKLLIQFQNNGVVDDSQLPKDRFSAERLKGVDSTLKIQPAKLEDSAVYLCASSLNSGGVSLYNEQFFGPGTRLTVL.

V and J are TRBV4-3 and TRBJ1-1; no reliable D call. CDR1 is LGHNA, CDR2 YSLEER, per germline. The CDR3 has 17 amino acids. Trimming removed 0 bases at V and 5 bases at J, with 19 bases between. The CDR3 DNA is TGCGCCAGCAGCCAAGATTATATCGGATCGGTGATGACTGAAGCTTTCTTT. Translating it yields CASSQDYIGSVMTEAFF.

The gene calls are TRBV11-2 and TRBJ2-7, with D unclear. The CDR3 is 12 residues long. Trimming shortened V by 5 bases and J by 5 bases, and 10 bases separated the two germline ends. CDR1 is SGHAT, CDR2 FQNNGV, per germline. The CDR3 protein is CASSRMRNEQYF. The CDR3 nucleotides are TGTGCCAGCAGCAGGATGCGCAACGAGCAGTACTTC.

The chain uses TRBV28 and TRBJ1-2; TRBD1 is a possible D gene (5 bases). The germline V and J ends were trimmed by 6 bases and 4 bases, with 12 bases remaining between them. The germline V gene has CDR1 MDHEN and CDR2 SYDVKM. The length of the CDR3 is 13 residues. This CDR3 is CASRLDSSYGYTF. CDR3 nucleotide sequence: TGTGCCAGCAGACTAGACAGCTCCTATGGCTACACCTTC.

The rearrangement links TRBV6-6 to TRBJ2-2; TRBD2 matches 7 bases. Germline values: CDR1 MNHNY, CDR2 SVGAGI (reference sequence). J lost 2 bases, V lost 6 bases, and 3 bases had no gene match. The CDR3 has 14 amino acids. As DNA, the CDR3 is TGTGCCAGCAGATGGGGGGGTAACACCGGGGAGCTGTTTTTT. Its protein product is CASRWGGNTGELFF.

The chain recombines TRBV18 with TRBJ2-7; the match to TRBD1 covers 11 bases. CDR3 length: 14 residues. J was trimmed by 4 bases and V by 5 bases; bases with no gene match: 4. Germline V gives CDR1 KGHSH, CDR2 LQKENI. CDR3 coding DNA: TGTGCCAGCTCAGTGGGACAGGGGGGATACGAGCAGTACTTC. Its translation is CASSVGQGGYEQYF.

This clone was counted a few times. V is TRBV5-1 and J is TRBJ1-1, with a weak D call TRBD1 (6 bases). V lost 3 bases, J lost 1 base, and 10 bases lay in between. From germline, CDR1 is SGHRS and CDR2 YFSETQ. This CDR3 region has 14 residues. The CDR3 sequence: CASSSGQPNTEAFF. CDR3 sequence (DNA): TGCGCCAGCAGCTCGGGACAACCGAACACTGAAGCTTTCTTT.

The CDR3: CASNPGLHRNYGYTF. Written as DNA, the CDR3 is TGCGCCAGCAACCCCGGGCTCCACCGTAACTATGGCTACACCTTC. This rearrangement joins TRBV5-1 to TRBJ1-2; D gene unclear. V lost 6 bases, J lost 1 base, and 16 bases lay in between. The CDR3 consists of 15 residues. CDR1 is SGHRS, CDR2 YFSETQ, per germline.

V usage is TRBV19 and J usage is TRBJ2-1; TRBD2 matches at 9 bases. CDR3 size: 14 residues. Unmatched junction bases numbered 1, after V lost 3 bases and J lost 4 bases. Per germline, CDR1 LNHDA and CDR2 SQIVND (reference sequence). The CDR3 DNA sequence: TGTGCCAGTAGTATCCTAGCGGGGTACAATGAGCAGTTCTTC. Encoded protein: CASSILAGYNEQFF.

The rearrangement links TRBV10-2 to TRBJ2-5, with 8 positions matching TRBD1. CDR1 and CDR2 (germline): WSHSY, SAAADI. J gave up 3 bases and V 8 bases, and 11 bases lay outside the gene matches. The CDR3 covers 15 residues. The CDR3 DNA is TGCGCCAGCGCCCACTTGGGACAGGAGAAAGAGACCCAGTACTTC. It codes for CASAHLGQEKETQYF.

This sequence joins TRBV2 and TRBJ2-3; TRBD2 agrees at 12 bases. The CDR3 loop spans 16 amino acids. The germline V gene has CDR1 SNHLY and CDR2 FYNNEI. V lost 6 bases to trimming and J lost 4 bases; unmatched junction nucleotides: 8. The CDR3 DNA is TGTGCCAGCAGACAGTTTACTAGCGGGGGGCCAGATACGCAGTATTTT. This translates into CASRQFTSGGPDTQYF.

A note on this clone: A read error may account for a junction end that differs from germline. The gene calls are TRBV14 and TRBJ2-1, with 10 bases fitting TRBD1. This CDR3 region has 12 residues. Germline V CDR1 and CDR2: SGHDN, FVKESK. CDR3 loop: CASSQGQGARVF. The CDR3 DNA sequence: TGTGCCAGCAGCCAAGGACAGGGGGCTAGGGTCTTC.

The J gene is TRBJ2-1, the V gene TRBV5-4; D could derive from TRBD1 or TRBD2 (5 bases each). Trimming took off 3 bases at V and 2 bases at J, with 15 bases between the two ends. The CDR3 is 16 amino acids. Germline values: CDR1 SGHNT, CDR2 YYREEE (reference sequence). CDR3 coding DNA: TGTGCCAGCAGCTCAAATGGGGGATCCCCCTACAATGAGCAGTTCTTC. It translates to CASSSNGGSPYNEQFF.

The V and J genes are TRBV7-8 and TRBJ2-4; D may be TRBD1 (6 bases). This CDR3 spans 15 amino acids. CDR1 is SGHVS and CDR2 is FQNEAQ in the germline V gene. Trimming took off 5 bases at V and 2 bases at J, with 13 bases between the two ends. The CDR3 coding sequence is TGTGCCAGCAGCCTCCCCCAGGGGTCCAAAAACATTCAGTACTTC. Translated: CASSLPQGSKNIQYF.

This chain joins TRBV5-1 and TRBJ2-3; 9 bases agree with TRBD2. Germline CDR1 SGHRS, CDR2 YFSETQ. V was pared by 0 bases and J by 5 bases, with 4 bases of the junction left unmatched. CDR3 length: 15 amino acids. In DNA form, the CDR3 reads TGCGCCAGCAGCTTGGTGGCGGGGGGGCGAGATACGCAGTATTTT. Residues: CASSLVAGGRDTQYF.

The chain is built from TRBV15 and TRBJ2-6, with D perhaps matching TRBD1 (6 bases). Germline assignment: CDR1 LNHNV and CDR2 YYDKDF (reference sequence). The CDR3 is 18 amino acids. V lost 0 bases to trimming and J lost 0 bases, with 12 bases between them. DNA for the CDR3: TGTGCCACCAGCAGAGACCGGGACACGCTCTCTGGGGCCAACGTCCTGACTTTC. Translated, it gives CATSRDRDTLSGANVLTF.

V gene TRBV5-1 combines with J gene TRBJ1-1; 8 positions agree with TRBD1. The germline gives CDR1 SGHRS, CDR2 YFSETQ. V lost 4 bases and J lost 1; bases outside the gene matches: 3. The CDR3 totals 14 residues. This CDR3 is CASSTGQGNTEAFF. DNA for the CDR3: TGCGCCAGCAGCACCGGACAGGGGAACACTGAAGCTTTCTTT. Complete variable domain (other parts from reference TRBV5-1 and TRBJ1-1): KAGVTQTPRYLIKTRGQQVTLSCSPISGHRSVSWYQQTPGQGLQFLFEYFSETQRNKGNFPGRFSGRQFSNSRSEMNVSTLELGDSALYLCASSTGQGNTEAFFGQGTRLTVV.

The rearrangement joins TRBV6-5 to TRBJ1-4, with TRBD1 matching 7 bases. The junction had 10 bases not matched to a gene; V was cut back by 5 bases and J by 7 bases. Per germline, CDR1 MNHEY and CDR2 SVGAGI. The CDR3 totals 15 residues. The CDR3 bases are TGTGCCAGCAGTATAGTACAGGGGCGGAGTGAAAAACTGTTTTTT. This translates into CASSIVQGRSEKLFF.